This T cell receptor beta chain was observed in a study of T cell repertoires in cytomegalovirus infection. The overall study: Recently identified HLA-C-restricted CMV epitopes were used, and well-studied HLA-B-restricted CMV epitopes were used as well.

The study's findings and limits: CMV carriers having the relevant HLA were flagged by cumulative public TCR beta family frequency.

TCRdb fed the reads into MiXCR, producing one record per CDR3 protein. Altogether about a million distinct CDR3 sequences are present, less than 40% being singletons, with the ten largest covering more than 13%. Germline V gene lookup returns CDR1 SNHLY and CDR2 FYNNEI. This CDR3 has 17 amino acids. Trimming at V came to 3 bases and at J to 4 bases, leaving 11 bases not matched to a gene. To note about this clonotype: Antigen unknown.

The V gene is TRBV2, the J gene TRBJ2-5, with 10 bases aligning to TRBD2. The sequence derives from a human donor in good health (CMV status not recorded). Some clones in this sample may be carry-over from other donors' samples. Sequencing used cultured CD8+ T cells from PBMCs, obtained from culture after CMV antigen stimulation. This CDR3 is CASSDPTSGWALETQYF. In DNA form, the CDR3 reads TGTGCCAGCAGTGACCCGACTAGCGGGTGGGCCTTAGAGACCCAGTACTTC.